These 23 T cell receptor beta chains were sequenced from one sample in a study of CD4 T cells in relation to SARS-CoV-2 and coronaviruses. Unexposed donor CD4+ T cells date from about 2011-2019, before the COVID-19 pandemic. Isolation of CD4+ T cells took place after roughly nine days in culture. Which antigens these TCRs recognize remains unknown. Repertoires were generated with immunoSEQ multiplex PCR, while TCRdb's copy carries only in-frame clones and drops some. Of tens of thousands of clones in the sample, about 80% were seen once. Sample: CD4+ T cells from PBMCs, cultured in vitro. The receptors were sampled from a human donor in good health.

The V gene is TRBV20-1, the J gene TRBJ2-5, with D possibly being TRBD2 (6 bases). The V end was cut by 5 bases, the J end by 5 bases, with 6 bases between. This CDR3 region has 10 residues. Germline CDR1 is DFQATT and CDR2 is SNEGSKA (reference sequence). CDR3 sequence (DNA): TGCAGTGCTGGGGGGGAGACCCAGTACTTC. This encodes CSAGGETQYF.

The rearrangement links TRBV15 to TRBJ2-7; D is perhaps TRBD1 (5 bases). Per the germline V gene, CDR1 is LNHNV and CDR2 is YYDKDF (reference sequence). Trimming pared 0 bases from V and 3 bases from J, leaving 9 bases between. This CDR3 comprises 14 residues. Here the CDR3 reads CATSRDRGSYEQYF. The DNA of the CDR3 is TGTGCCACCAGCAGAGATAGGGGTAGCTACGAGCAGTACTTC.

This clone was detected a few times. The chain has TRBV5-1 and TRBJ2-3; no firm D call. The CDR3 runs to 16 residues. V lost 4 bases and J lost 2, with 17 bases in between. Germline assignment: CDR1 SGHRS and CDR2 YFSETQ. The CDR3 region is CASSEADNLPTDTQYF. CDR3 DNA: TGCGCCAGCAGCGAGGCTGACAACCTCCCCACAGATACGCAGTATTTT.

The chain recombines TRBV5-1 with TRBJ2-3, with D tentatively TRBD2 (5 bases). The CDR3 is 14 residues long. In germline, CDR1 is SGHRS, CDR2 YFSETQ. V dropped 5 bases and J dropped 0 bases, with 10 bases sitting between them. CDR3 protein: CASSEGRSTDTQYF. The CDR3 DNA is TGCGCCAGCAGTGAGGGCCGGAGCACAGATACGCAGTATTTT. The full variable domain, its missing parts supplied by reference TRBV5-1 and TRBJ2-3, is KAGVTQTPRYLIKTRGQQVTLSCSPISGHRSVSWYQQTPGQGLQFLFEYFSETQRNKGNFPGRFSGRQFSNSRSEMNVSTLELGDSALYLCASSEGRSTDTQYFGPGTRLTVL.

V is TRBV5-1 and J is TRBJ2-7; 7 nucleotides align to TRBD1. This CDR3 region has 12 residues. The germline V gene has CDR1 SGHRS and CDR2 YFSETQ. Losses at the gene ends were 4 bases for V and 4 bases for J; bases not matched to a gene: 2. The CDR3 sequence: CASSVDRYEQYF. Here the CDR3 DNA reads TGCGCCAGCAGCGTGGACAGGTACGAGCAGTACTTC.

This clone has only one observation. The V gene is TRBV24-1, the J gene TRBJ2-3; 10 nucleotides align to TRBD1. Germline-derived CDR1 and CDR2 are KGHDR and SFDVKD. The CDR3 covers 16 residues. The ends lost 4 bases at V and 2 bases at J; junction bases unmatched: 5. The CDR3 coding sequence is TGTGCCACCAGTGACGCCGGGACAGGGGACACAGATACGCAGTATTTT. Translated, it gives CATSDAGTGDTDTQYF.

The gene calls are TRBV23-1 and TRBJ2-3; possibly TRBD2 for D (6 bases). Being an ORF, TRBV23-1 has a function that is uncertain. V lost 4 bases and J lost 0, with 17 bases in between. The CDR3 runs 17 residues. The CDR3 spells CASSPNLTSSSTDTQYF. CDR3 nucleotide sequence: TGCGCCAGCAGTCCTAACCTAACTAGCTCTAGCACAGATACGCAGTATTTT.

This clone is a singleton in its sample. The J gene is TRBJ2-3, the V gene TRBV3-1 (or the pseudogene TRBV3-2); D not certain. The V end lost 6 bases, the J end lost 4 bases, and 11 bases lay between the germline ends. This CDR3 has 13 amino acids. CDR1 is LGHDT, CDR2 YNNKEL, per germline (reference sequence). CDR3 residues: CASSSKGSDTQYF. As DNA, the CDR3 is TGTGCCAGCAGTTCCAAAGGGTCAGATACGCAGTATTTT.

This rearrangement joins TRBV7-9 to TRBJ2-4; TRBD2 matches at 9 bases. V was clipped by 5 bases and J by 0 bases; unmatched bases: 5. This CDR3 is 16 amino acids long. Germline V gene lookup returns CDR1 SEHNR and CDR2 FQNEAQ (reference sequence). CDR3 sequence (DNA): TGTGCCAGCAGCCCCAGACTAGCGGTAGCCAAAAACATTCAGTACTTC. Translation: CASSPRLAVAKNIQYF.

This CDR3 reads CASSIFAALSYNEQFF. In DNA, the CDR3 is TGTGCCAGTAGTATTTTTGCGGCCCTCTCCTACAATGAGCAGTTCTTC. This chain uses TRBV19 with TRBJ2-1; no clear D. The V gene lost 3 bases and the J gene lost 0 bases, with 12 bases spanning the gap. The CDR3 runs to 16 residues. Germline V gene lookup returns CDR1 LNHDA and CDR2 SQIVND (reference sequence).

This clone was counted once. This chain connects TRBV7-2 to TRBJ2-7; 8 nucleotides agree with TRBD2. J lost 2 bases, V lost 1 base, and 1 base had no gene match. The V gene's germline CDR1 is SGHTA and CDR2 FQGNSA. The CDR3 sequence is 14 residues long. The CDR3 sequence: CASSLGAGAYEQYF. The DNA of the CDR3 is TGTGCCAGCAGCTTAGGAGCGGGAGCCTACGAGCAGTACTTC.

This clone was observed once. This chain joins TRBV19 and TRBJ2-1; no reliable D call. V lost 10 bases and J 7 bases, leaving 14 bases between the germline ends. The V gene's germline CDR1 is LNHDA and CDR2 SQIVND (reference sequence). This CDR3 spans 12 amino acids. CDR3 nucleotide sequence: TGTGCCATTTCGACGAAGGATAATGAGCAGTTCTTC. Protein product: CAISTKDNEQFF.

There are a few counts of this clone. J is TRBJ1-2 and V is TRBV19; a possible D gene is TRBD1 (6 bases). This CDR3 is built from 15 residues. Germline V CDR1 and CDR2: LNHDA, SQIVND (reference sequence). V was cut by 4 bases and J by 6 bases, with 18 bases left in between. DNA of the CDR3: TGTGCCAGTAGTACGACAGGTCCCCCCATAAATGGCTACACCTTC. Translated, it gives CASSTTGPPINGYTF.

V usage is TRBV11-2 and J usage is TRBJ2-5; D might be TRBD1 (7 bases). The V and J ends lost 8 bases and 7 bases respectively, with 23 bases between them. Germline V gene sequence: CDR1 SGHAT, CDR2 FQNNGV. The CDR3 runs 15 residues. The CDR3 spells CASSEGGTVGSTQYF. The CDR3 nucleotides are TGTGCCAGCTCGGAAGGCGGGACAGTCGGATCGACCCAGTACTTC. Supplemented by reference TRBV11-2 and TRBJ2-5, the full variable domain reads EAGVAQSPRYKIIEKRQSVAFWCNPISGHATLYWYQQILGQGPKLLIQFQNNGVVDDSQLPKDRFSAERLKGVDSTLKIQPAKLEDSAVYLCASSEGGTVGSTQYFGPGTRLLVL.

V is TRBV4-2 and J is TRBJ1-3, with 7 bases lining up with TRBD1. Germline V CDR1 and CDR2: LGHNA, YNFKEQ. V was clipped by 3 bases and J by 1 base; unmatched bases: 9. The CDR3 is 17 amino acids. The CDR3 here is CASSHTGTVESGNTIYF. Here the CDR3 DNA reads TGTGCCAGCAGCCACACCGGGACAGTAGAATCTGGAAACACCATATATTTT.

V and J are TRBV9 and TRBJ2-3; D remains unclear. Trimming took off 0 bases at V and 2 bases at J, with 7 bases between the two ends. The V gene's germline CDR1 is SGDLS and CDR2 YYNGEE. There are 14 residues in the CDR3. The CDR3 bases are TGTGCCAGCAGCGTAGATTTGGTCACAGATACGCAGTATTTT. Translated, it gives CASSVDLVTDTQYF.

The V call is TRBV25-1, the J call TRBJ2-7; 8 bases match TRBD1. This CDR3 has 14 amino acids. Trimming took 6 bases from V and 2 from J; bases not matched to a gene: 6. The germline V gene encodes CDR1 MGHDK and CDR2 SYGVNS. The CDR3 bases are TGTGCCAGCAGGAGGACAGGGCCCCCCTACGAGCAGTACTTC. As protein: CASRRTGPPYEQYF.

This clone was found a few times. This sequence joins TRBV11-3 and TRBJ2-5; no clear D gene. The V gene lost 2 bases and the J gene lost 0 bases, with 1 base spanning the gap. This CDR3 has 12 amino acids. The V gene's germline CDR1 is SGHNT and CDR2 YENEEA. CDR3 nucleotide sequence: TGTGCCAGCAGCTTAAACCAAGAGACCCAGTACTTC. It specifies CASSLNQETQYF.

The chain carries TRBV27 and TRBJ2-5; no definite D call. The CDR3 is 17 amino acids. V shed 3 bases and J shed 3 bases, with 20 bases lying between them. CDR1 is MNHEY and CDR2 is SMNVEV in the germline V gene (reference sequence). CDR3 coding DNA: TGTGCCAGCAGTTTCTTCTCATGGAGTCCCGCTAAAGAGACCCAGTACTTC. Protein product: CASSFFSWSPAKETQYF.

This clone was detected a few times. The chain joins TRBV14 to TRBJ1-2; D call uncertain. There are 13 residues in the CDR3. V was trimmed by 0 bases and J by 4 bases, leaving 6 bases between them. CDR1 and CDR2 from the germline V gene are SGHDN and FVKESK. CDR3 DNA sequence: TGTGCCAGCAGCCAAGAAGAGACCTATGGCTACACCTTC. Encoded protein: CASSQEETYGYTF.

The chain couples TRBV11-3 to TRBJ2-1; 8 bases fit TRBD2. CDR3 length equals 16 residues. CDR1 is SGHNT and CDR2 is YENEEA in the germline V gene. Trimming took 0 bases from V and 10 from J; bases not matched to a gene: 11. The chain's CDR3 is CASSLEPGGPFGEQFF. CDR3 coding DNA: TGTGCCAGCAGCTTAGAACCGGGAGGGCCCTTTGGAGAGCAGTTCTTC.

This CDR3 reads CASSLTTGGAAEAFF. In nucleotides, the CDR3 is TGCGCCAGCAGCTTGACGACAGGGGGCGCGGCTGAAGCTTTCTTT. The chain has TRBV5-1 and TRBJ1-1, with 10 bases matching TRBD1. CDR3 length: 15 amino acids. The germline CDR1 and CDR2 sequences are SGHRS and YFSETQ. V gave up 1 base and J gave up 6 bases; unmatched junction bases: 6.

CDR3 loop: CASSPGLAGSARDAQYF. Written as DNA, the CDR3 is TGTGCCAGCTCACCGGGACTAGCGGGGAGCGCTCGGGATGCTCAGTACTTC. This chain connects TRBV18 to TRBJ2-5, with 13 bases fitting TRBD2. Trimming cost V 3 bases and J 11 bases; bases outside gene matches: 15. CDR1 is KGHSH and CDR2 is LQKENI in the germline V gene. CDR3 length: 17 amino acids.